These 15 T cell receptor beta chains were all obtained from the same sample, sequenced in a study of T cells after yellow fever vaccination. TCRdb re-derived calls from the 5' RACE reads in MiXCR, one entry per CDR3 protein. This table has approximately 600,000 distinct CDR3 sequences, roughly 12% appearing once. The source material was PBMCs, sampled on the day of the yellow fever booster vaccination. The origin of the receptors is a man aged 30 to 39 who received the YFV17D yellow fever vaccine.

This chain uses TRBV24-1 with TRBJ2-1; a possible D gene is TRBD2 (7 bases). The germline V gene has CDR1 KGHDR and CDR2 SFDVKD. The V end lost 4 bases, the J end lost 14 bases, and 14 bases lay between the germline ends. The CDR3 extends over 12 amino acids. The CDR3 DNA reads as TGTGCCACCAGTGACCCCGGGGGGCGTGAGTTCTTC. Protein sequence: CATSDPGGREFF.

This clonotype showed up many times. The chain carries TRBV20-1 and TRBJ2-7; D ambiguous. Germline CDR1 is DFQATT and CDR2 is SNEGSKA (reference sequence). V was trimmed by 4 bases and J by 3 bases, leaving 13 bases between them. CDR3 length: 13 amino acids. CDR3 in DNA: TGCAGTGCTATCTCGTCGTACAACTACGAGCAGTACTTC. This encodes CSAISSYNYEQYF.

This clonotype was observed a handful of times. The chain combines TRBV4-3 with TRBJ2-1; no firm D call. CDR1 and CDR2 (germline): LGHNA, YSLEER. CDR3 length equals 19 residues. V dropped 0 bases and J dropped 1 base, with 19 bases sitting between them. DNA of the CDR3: TGCGCCAGCAGCCAAGAAAAAGGCCGGACCCCTTCGTCCTACAATGAGCAGTTCTTC. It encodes CASSQEKGRTPSSYNEQFF.

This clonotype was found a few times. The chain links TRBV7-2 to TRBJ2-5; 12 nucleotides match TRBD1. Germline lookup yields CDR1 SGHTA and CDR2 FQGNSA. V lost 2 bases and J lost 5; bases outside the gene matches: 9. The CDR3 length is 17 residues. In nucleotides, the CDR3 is TGTGCCAGCAGCTTAAGCGCCGGGACAGGGGGCTGGGAGACCCAGTACTTC. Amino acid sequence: CASSLSAGTGGWETQYF.

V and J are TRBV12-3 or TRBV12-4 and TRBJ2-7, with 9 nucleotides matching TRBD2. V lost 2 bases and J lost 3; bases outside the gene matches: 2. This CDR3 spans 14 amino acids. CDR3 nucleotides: TGTGCCAGCAGTTTAAGGACTAGCGACTACGAGCAGTACTTC. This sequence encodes CASSLRTSDYEQYF.

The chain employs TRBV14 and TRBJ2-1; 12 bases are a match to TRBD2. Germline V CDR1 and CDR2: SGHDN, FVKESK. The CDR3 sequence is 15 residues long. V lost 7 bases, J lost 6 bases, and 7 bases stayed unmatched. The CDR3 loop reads CASNKLAGGSNEQFF. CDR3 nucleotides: TGTGCCAGCAACAAACTAGCGGGAGGAAGCAATGAGCAGTTCTTC.

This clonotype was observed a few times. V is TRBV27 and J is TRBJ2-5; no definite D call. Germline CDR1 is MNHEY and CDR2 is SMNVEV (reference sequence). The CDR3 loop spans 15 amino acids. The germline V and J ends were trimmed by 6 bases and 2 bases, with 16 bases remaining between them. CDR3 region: CASRGFKGWQETQYF. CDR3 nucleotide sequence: TGTGCCAGCAGGGGGTTTAAGGGCTGGCAAGAGACCCAGTACTTC.

The CDR3 region is CASSPHPAGELFF. The CDR3 DNA reads as TGTGCCAGCAGCCCCCACCCGGCCGGGGAGCTGTTTTTT. This chain uses TRBV7-3 with TRBJ2-2, with D hard to call. The CDR3 has 13 amino acids. Germline-derived CDR1 and CDR2 are SGHTA and FQGTGA. Trimming took off 5 bases at V and 6 bases at J, with 10 bases between the two ends.

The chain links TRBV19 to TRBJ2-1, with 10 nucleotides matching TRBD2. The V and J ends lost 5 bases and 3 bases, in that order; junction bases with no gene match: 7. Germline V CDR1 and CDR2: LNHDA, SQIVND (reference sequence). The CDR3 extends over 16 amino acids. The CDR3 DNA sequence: TGTGCCAGTAGTCGGATTCGGACTAGCGGCTACAATGAGCAGTTCTTC. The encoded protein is CASSRIRTSGYNEQFF.

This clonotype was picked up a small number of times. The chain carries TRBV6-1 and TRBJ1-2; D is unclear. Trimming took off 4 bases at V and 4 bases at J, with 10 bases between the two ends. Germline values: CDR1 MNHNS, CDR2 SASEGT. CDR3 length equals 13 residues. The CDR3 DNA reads TGTGCCAGCAGTGCGGACCAACTCTATGGCTACACCTTC. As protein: CASSADQLYGYTF.

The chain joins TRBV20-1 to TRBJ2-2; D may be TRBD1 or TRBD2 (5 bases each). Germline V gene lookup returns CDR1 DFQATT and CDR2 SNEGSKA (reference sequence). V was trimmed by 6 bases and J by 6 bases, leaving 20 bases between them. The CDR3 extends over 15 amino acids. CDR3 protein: CSAQDSLRGAGELFF. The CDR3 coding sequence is TGCAGTGCCCAGGACTCCTTAAGAGGGGCCGGGGAGCTGTTTTTT.

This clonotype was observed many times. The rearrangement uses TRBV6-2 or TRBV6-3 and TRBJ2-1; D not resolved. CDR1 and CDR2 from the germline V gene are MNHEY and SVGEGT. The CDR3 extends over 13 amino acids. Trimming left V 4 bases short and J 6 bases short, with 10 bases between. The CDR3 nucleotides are TGTGCCAGCAGTTTGATCCCCCCCAATGAGCAGTTCTTC. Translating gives CASSLIPPNEQFF.

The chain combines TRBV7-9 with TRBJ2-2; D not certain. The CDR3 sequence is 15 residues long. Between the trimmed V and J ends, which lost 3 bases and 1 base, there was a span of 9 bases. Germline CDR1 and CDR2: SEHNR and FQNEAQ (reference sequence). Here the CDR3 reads CASSFFDENTGELFF. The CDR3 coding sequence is TGTGCCAGCAGCTTCTTCGACGAGAACACCGGGGAGCTGTTTTTT.

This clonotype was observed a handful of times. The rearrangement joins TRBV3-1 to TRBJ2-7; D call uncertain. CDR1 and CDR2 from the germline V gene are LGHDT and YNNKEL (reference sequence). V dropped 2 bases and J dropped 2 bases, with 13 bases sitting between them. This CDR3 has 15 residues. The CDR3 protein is CASSQMLALPYEQYF. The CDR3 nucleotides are TGTGCCAGCAGCCAAATGTTAGCTCTCCCCTACGAGCAGTACTTC.

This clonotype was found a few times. Here the CDR3 DNA reads TGTGCCAGCAGCCCCGTGGAGCAAGAGACCCAGTACTTC. This codes for CASSPVEQETQYF. The chain has TRBV3-1 and TRBJ2-5; no reliable D call. The CDR3 sequence is 13 residues long. V was clipped by 4 bases and J by 2 bases, with 8 bases between them. The germline CDR1 and CDR2 sequences are LGHDT and YNNKEL (reference sequence).